This T cell receptor (beta chain) was identified in a study of T cell changes during pregnancy in multiple sclerosis. TCRdb keeps only in-frame clones here, not all; method: immunoSEQ multiplex PCR. The data contain about 36,000 clones, approximately 92% of them singletons. Trimming stripped 6 bases from V and 2 bases from J, with 12 bases between. This CDR3 has 14 amino acids. Per germline, CDR1 MNHEY and CDR2 SVGAGI. The clonotype comes from a female donor in good health, enrolled as a control in a pregnancy study. This sequence joins TRBV6-5 and TRBJ2-3; a possible D gene is TRBD2 (5 bases). The sample here was CD4+ T cells from peripheral blood mononuclear cells, taken in the third trimester of pregnancy. The CDR3 is CASSFRGNTDTQYF. Written as DNA, the CDR3 is TGTGCCAGCAGCTTTCGGGGAAACACAGATACGCAGTATTTT.